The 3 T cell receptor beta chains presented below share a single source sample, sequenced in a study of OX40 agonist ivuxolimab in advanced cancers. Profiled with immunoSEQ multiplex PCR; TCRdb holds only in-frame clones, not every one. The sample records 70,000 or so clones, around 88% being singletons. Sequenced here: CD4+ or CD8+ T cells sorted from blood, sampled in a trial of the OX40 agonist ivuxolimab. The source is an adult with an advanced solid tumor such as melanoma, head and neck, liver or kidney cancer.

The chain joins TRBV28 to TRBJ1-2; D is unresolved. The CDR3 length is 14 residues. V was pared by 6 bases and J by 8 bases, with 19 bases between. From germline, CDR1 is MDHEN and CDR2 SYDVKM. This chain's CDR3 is CASRPPPGSNGYTF. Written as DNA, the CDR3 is TGTGCCAGCAGACCTCCGCCTGGTAGTAACGGCTACACCTTC.

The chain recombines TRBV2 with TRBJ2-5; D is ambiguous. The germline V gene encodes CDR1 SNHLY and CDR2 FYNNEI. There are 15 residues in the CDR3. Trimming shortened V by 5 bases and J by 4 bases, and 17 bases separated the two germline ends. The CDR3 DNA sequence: TGTGCCAGCAGTCCCGCACACAAAACGGTAGAGACCCAGTACTTC. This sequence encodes CASSPAHKTVETQYF.

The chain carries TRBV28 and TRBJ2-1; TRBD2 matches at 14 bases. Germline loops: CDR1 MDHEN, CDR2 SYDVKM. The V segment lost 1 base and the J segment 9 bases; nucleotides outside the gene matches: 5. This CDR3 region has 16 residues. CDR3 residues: CASSLLTSGRAGEQFF. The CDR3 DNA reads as TGTGCCAGCAGTTTATTGACTAGCGGGAGGGCCGGTGAGCAGTTCTTC.